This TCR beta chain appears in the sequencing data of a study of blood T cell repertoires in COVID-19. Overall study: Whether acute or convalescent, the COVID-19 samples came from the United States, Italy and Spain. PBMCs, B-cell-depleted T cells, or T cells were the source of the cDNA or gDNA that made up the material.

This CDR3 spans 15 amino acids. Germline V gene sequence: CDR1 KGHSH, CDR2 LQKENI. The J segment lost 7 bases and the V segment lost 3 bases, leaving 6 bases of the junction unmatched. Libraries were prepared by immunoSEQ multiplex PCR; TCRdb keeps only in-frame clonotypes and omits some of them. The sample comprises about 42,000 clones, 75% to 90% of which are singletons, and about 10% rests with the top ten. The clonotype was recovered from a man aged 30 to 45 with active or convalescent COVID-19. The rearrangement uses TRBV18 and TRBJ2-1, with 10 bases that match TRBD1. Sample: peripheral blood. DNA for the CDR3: TGTGCCAGCTCACCGTCCCGGGACAGGGGTAATGAGCAGTTCTTC. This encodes CASSPSRDRGNEQFF.